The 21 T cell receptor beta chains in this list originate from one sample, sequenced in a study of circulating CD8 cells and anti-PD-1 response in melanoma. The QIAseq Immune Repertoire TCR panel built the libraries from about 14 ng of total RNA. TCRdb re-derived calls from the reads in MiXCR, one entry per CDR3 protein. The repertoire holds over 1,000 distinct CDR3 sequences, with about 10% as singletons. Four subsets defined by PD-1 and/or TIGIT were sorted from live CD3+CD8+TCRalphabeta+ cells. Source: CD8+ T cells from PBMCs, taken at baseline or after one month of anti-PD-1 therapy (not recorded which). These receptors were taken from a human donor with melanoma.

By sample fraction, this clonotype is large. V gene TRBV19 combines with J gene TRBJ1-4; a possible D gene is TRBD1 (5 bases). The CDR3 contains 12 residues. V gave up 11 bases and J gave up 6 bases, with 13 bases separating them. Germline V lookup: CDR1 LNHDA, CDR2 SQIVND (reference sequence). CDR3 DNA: TGTGCCTCCCGGGACGGAGATGAAAAACTGTTTTTT. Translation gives CASRDGDEKLFF.

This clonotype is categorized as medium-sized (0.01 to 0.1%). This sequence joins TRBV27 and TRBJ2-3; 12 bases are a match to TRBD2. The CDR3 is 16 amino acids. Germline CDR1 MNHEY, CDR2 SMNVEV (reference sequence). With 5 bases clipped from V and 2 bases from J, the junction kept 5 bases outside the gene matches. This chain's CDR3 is CASSLLAGGYTDTQYF. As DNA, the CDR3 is TGTGCCAGCAGTCTACTAGCGGGGGGATACACAGATACGCAGTATTTT.

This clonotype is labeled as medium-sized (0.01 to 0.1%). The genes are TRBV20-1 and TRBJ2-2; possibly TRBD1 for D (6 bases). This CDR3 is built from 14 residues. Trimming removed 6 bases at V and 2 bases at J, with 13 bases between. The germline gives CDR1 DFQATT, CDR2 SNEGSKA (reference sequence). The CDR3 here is CSATGTLNTGELFF. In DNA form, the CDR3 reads TGCAGTGCAACCGGGACACTCAACACCGGGGAGCTGTTTTTT.

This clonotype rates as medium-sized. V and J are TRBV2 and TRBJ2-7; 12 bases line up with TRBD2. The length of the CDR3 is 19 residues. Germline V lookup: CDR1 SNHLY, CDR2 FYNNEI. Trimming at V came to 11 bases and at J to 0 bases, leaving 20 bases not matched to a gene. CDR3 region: CAVGRAEGLAGRASYEQYF. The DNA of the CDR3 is TGTGCCGTCGGGCGCGCTGAAGGACTAGCGGGGCGCGCCTCCTACGAGCAGTACTTC. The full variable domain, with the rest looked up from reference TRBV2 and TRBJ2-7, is EPEVTQTPSHQVTQMGQEVILRCVPISNHLYFYWYRQILGQKVEFLVSFYNNEISEKSEIFDDQFSVERPDGSNFTLKIRSTKLEDSAMYFCAVGRAEGLAGRASYEQYFGPGTRLTVT.

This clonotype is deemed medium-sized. The CDR3 loop is CASGAGAVYEQYF. DNA of the CDR3: TGTGCCAGCGGGGCGGGGGCTGTCTACGAGCAGTACTTC. The V and J genes are TRBV12-3 or TRBV12-4 and TRBJ2-7, with a weak D call TRBD2 (7 bases). Trimming took 8 bases from V and 3 from J, leaving 14 bases between them. This CDR3 is 13 amino acids long.

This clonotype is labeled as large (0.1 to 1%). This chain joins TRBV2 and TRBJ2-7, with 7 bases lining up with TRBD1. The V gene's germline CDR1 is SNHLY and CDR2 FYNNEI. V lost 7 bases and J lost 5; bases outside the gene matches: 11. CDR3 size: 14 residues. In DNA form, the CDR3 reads TGTGCCAGCAATATAATGACAGGGAAGAACGAGCAGTACTTC. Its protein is CASNIMTGKNEQYF.

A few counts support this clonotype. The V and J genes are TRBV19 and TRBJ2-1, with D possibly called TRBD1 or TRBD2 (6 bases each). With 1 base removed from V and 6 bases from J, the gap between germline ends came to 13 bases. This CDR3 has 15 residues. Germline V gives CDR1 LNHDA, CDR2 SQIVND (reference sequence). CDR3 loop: CASSIVNGGRNEQFF. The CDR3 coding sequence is TGTGCCAGTAGTATAGTAAACGGGGGCCGCAATGAGCAGTTCTTC.

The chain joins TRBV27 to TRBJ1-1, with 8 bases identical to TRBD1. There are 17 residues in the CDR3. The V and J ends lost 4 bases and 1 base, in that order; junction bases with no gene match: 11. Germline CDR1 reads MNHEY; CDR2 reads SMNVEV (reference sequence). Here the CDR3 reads CASSSLRWTGRNTEAFF. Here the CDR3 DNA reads TGTGCCAGCAGTTCACTTCGGTGGACAGGGAGGAACACTGAAGCTTTCTTT.

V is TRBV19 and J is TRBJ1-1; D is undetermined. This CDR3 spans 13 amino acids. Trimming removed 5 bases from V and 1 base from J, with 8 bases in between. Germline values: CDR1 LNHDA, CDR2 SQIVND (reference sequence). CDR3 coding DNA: TGTGCCAGTAGTTGGCAGGAGAACACTGAAGCTTTCTTT. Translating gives CASSWQENTEAFF.

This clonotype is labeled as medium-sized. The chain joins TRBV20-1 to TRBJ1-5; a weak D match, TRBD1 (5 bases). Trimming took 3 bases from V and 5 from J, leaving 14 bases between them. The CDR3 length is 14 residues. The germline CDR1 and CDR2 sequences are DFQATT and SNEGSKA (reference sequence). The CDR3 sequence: CSASEGVLDQPQHF. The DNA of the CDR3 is TGCAGTGCTAGCGAAGGGGTTCTGGATCAGCCCCAGCATTTT.

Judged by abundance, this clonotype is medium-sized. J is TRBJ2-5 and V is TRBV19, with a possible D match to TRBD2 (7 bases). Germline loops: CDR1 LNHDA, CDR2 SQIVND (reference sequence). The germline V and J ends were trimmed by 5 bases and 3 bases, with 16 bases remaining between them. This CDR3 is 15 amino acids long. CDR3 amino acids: CASSSRGGYEETQYF. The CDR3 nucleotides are TGTGCCAGTAGTTCTCGCGGGGGCTACGAAGAGACCCAGTACTTC.

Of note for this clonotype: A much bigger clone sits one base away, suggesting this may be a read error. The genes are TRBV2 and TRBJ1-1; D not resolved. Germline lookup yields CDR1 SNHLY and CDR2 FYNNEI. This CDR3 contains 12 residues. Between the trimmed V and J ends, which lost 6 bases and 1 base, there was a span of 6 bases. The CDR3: CASSCRNTEAFF. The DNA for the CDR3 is TGTGCCAGCAGCTGTAGGAACACTGAAGCTTTCTTT. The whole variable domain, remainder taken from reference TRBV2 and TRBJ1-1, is EPEVTQTPSHQVTQMGQEVILRCVPISNHLYFYWYRQILGQKVEFLVSFYNNEISEKSEIFDDQFSVERPDGSNFTLKIRSTKLEDSAMYFCASSCRNTEAFFGQGTRLTVV.

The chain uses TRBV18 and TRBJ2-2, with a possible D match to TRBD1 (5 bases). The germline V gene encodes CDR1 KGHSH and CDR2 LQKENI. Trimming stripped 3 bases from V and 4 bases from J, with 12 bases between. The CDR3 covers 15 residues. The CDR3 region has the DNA TGTGCCAGCTCACCCAGGGATGATAGCACCGGGGAGCTGTTTTTT. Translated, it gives CASSPRDDSTGELFF.

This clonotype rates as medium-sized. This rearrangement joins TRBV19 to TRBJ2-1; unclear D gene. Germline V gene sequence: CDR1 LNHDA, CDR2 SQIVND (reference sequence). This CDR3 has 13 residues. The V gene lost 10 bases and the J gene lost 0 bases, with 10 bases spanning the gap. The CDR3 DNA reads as TGTGCCACCTTAGCTAACTCCTACAATGAGCAGTTCTTC. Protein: CATLANSYNEQFF.

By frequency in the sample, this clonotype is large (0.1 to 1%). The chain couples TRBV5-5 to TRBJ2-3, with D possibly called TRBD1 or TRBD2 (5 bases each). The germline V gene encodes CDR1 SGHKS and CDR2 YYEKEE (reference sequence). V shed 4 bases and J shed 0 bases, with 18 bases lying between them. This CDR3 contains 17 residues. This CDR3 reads CASSPSGALPSTDTQYF. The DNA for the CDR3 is TGTGCCAGCAGCCCTTCCGGGGCCTTACCTAGCACAGATACGCAGTATTTT.

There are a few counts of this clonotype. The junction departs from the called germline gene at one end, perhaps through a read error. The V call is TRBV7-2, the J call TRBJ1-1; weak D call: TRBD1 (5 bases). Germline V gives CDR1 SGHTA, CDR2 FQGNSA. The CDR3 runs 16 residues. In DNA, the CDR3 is TGTGCCAGCAGCTTAGATGAGACGACAGAGCTCACTGAAGCTCTCTTT. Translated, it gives CASSLDETTELTEALF. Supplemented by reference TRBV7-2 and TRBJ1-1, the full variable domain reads GAGVSQSPSNKVTEKGKDVELRCDPISGHTALYWYRQSLGQGLEFLIYFQGNSAPDKSGLPSDRFSAERTGGSVSTLTIQRTQQEDSAVYLCASSLDETTELTEALFGQGTRLTVV.

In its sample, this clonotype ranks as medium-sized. Here the CDR3 DNA reads TGTGCCAGCAGCCTGCTGGGAACTGAAGCTTTCTTT. As protein: CASSLLGTEAFF. The chain joins TRBV5-8 to TRBJ1-1, with no clear D. The CDR3 loop spans 12 amino acids. CDR1 SGHTS and CDR2 YDEGEE come from the germline V gene. Trimming removed 4 bases from V and 5 bases from J, with 9 bases in between.

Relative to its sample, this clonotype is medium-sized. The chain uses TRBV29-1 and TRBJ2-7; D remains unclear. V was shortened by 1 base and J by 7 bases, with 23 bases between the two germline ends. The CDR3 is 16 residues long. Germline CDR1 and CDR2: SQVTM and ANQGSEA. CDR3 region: CSVEVWDTRHPGEQYF. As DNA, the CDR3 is TGCAGCGTTGAAGTGTGGGATACCCGGCATCCGGGTGAGCAGTACTTC.

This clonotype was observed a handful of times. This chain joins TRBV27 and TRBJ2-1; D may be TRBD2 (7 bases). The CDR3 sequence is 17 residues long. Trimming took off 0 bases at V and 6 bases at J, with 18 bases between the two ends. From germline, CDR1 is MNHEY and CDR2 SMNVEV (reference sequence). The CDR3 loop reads CASSLSGASGLRNEQFF. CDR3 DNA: TGTGCCAGCAGTTTATCGGGGGCTAGCGGTCTTCGCAATGAGCAGTTCTTC.

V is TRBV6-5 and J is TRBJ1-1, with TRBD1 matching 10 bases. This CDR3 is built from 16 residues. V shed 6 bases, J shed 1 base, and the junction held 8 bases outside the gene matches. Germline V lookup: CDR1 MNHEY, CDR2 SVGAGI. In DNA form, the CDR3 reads TGTGCCAGCAGCCGGGACAGGGGTAGGACGAACACTGAAGCTTTCTTT. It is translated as CASSRDRGRTNTEAFF.

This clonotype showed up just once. The CDR3 DNA is TGTGCCAGTAGAACCATTCTGGGCGGAAGCCAGCCCCAGCATTTT. This gives the protein CASRTILGGSQPQHF. V is TRBV19 and J is TRBJ1-5; D is undetermined. V lost 6 bases and J 7 bases, leaving 19 bases between the germline ends. This CDR3 region has 15 residues. Germline lookup yields CDR1 LNHDA and CDR2 SQIVND (reference sequence).